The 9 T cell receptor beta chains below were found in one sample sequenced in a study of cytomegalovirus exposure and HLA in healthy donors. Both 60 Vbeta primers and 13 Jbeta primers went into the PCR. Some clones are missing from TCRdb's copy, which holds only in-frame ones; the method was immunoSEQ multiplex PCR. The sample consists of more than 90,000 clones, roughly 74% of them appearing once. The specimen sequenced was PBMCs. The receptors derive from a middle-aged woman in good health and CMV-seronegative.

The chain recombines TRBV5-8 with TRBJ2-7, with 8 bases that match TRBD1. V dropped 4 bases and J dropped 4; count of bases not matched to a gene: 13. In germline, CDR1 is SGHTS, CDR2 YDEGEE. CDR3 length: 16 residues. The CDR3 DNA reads TGTGCCAGCAGCATTAACAGGGGGGCGGCAACGTACGAGCAGTACTTC. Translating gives CASSINRGAATYEQYF.

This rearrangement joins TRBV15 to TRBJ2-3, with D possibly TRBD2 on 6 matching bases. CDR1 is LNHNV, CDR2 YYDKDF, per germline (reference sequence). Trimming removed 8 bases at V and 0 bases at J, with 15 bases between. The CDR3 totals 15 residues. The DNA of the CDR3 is TGTGCCACCCACGCCCCGGGGGAGAGCACAGATACGCAGTATTTT. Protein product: CATHAPGESTDTQYF.

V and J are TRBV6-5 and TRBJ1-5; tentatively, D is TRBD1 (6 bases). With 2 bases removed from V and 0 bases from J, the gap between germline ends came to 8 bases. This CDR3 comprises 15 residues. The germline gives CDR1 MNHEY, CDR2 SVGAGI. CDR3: CASSYPGVSNQPQHF. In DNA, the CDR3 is TGTGCCAGCAGTTACCCAGGGGTTAGCAATCAGCCCCAGCATTTT.

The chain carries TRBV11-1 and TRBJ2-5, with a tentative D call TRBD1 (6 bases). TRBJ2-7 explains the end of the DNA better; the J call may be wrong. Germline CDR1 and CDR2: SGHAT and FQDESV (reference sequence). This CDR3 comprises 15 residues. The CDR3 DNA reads TGTGCCAGCAGCTTAGCAGCCACAGGGATCTACGAGCAGTACTTC. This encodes CASSLAATGIYEQYF.

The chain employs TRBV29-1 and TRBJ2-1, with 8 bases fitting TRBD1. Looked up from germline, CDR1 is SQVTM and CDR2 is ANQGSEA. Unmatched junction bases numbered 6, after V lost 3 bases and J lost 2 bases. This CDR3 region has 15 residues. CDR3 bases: TGCAGCGTTGATGCAGCAGGGGGCGCCTACAATGAGCAGTTCTTC. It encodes CSVDAAGGAYNEQFF.

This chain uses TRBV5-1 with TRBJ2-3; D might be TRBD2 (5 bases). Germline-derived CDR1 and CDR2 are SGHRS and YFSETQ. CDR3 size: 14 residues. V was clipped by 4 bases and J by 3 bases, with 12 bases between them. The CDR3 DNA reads TGCGCCAGCAGCACAAGACTACAGACAGATACGCAGTATTTT. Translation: CASSTRLQTDTQYF.

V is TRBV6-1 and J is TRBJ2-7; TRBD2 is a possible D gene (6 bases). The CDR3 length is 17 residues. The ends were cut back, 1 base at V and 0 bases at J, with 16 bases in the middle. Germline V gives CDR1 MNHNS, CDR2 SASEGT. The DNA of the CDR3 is TGTGCCAGCAGTGAAGGGGTACATCCGGGACTCTCCTACGAGCAGTACTTC. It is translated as CASSEGVHPGLSYEQYF.

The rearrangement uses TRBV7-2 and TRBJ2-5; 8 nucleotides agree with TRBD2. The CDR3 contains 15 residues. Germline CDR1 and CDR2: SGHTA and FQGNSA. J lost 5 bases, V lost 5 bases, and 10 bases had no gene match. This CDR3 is CASSPQAGAGETQYF. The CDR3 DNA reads TGTGCCAGCAGCCCTCAAGCGGGAGCGGGGGAGACCCAGTACTTC.

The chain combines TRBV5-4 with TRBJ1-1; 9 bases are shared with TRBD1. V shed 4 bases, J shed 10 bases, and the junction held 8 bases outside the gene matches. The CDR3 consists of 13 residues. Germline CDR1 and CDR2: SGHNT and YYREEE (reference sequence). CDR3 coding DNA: TGTGCCAGCAGCCCGACGGGACAGGGTGGAGCTTTCTTT. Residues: CASSPTGQGGAFF.